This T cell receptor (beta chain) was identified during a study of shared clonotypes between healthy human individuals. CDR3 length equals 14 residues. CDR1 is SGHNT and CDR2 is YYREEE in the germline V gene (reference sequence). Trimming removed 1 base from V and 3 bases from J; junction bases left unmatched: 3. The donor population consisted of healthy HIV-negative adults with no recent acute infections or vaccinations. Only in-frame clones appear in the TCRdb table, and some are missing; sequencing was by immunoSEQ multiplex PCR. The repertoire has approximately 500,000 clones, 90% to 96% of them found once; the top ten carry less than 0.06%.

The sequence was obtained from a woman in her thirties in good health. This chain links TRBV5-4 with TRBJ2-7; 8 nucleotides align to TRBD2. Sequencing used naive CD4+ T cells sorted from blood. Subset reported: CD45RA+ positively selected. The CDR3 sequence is CASSLISGSYEQYF. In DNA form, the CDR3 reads TGTGCCAGCAGCTTGATCAGCGGGAGCTACGAGCAGTACTTC.